Presented here are 10 T cell receptor beta chains from one specimen sequenced in a study of CD4+ T cells in melanoma. TCRdb's table, derived via immunoSEQ multiplex PCR, lists solely in-frame clones and lacks some. The data hold about 10,000 clones, with around two thirds observed a single time. The sequencing input was cells from a culture (not recorded whether cultured in vitro). The receptors originated from a human donor with melanoma.

V is TRBV6-6 and J is TRBJ2-3, with D perhaps matching TRBD1 (6 bases). The CDR3 totals 14 residues. The germline V and J ends were trimmed by 4 bases and 0 bases, with 8 bases remaining between them. Germline lookup yields CDR1 MNHNY and CDR2 SVGAGI (reference sequence). CDR3: CASSSTGSTDTQYF. The CDR3 DNA reads as TGTGCCAGCAGTTCGACAGGTAGCACAGATACGCAGTATTTT.

J is TRBJ2-7 and V is TRBV2, with D perhaps TRBD2 (6 bases). Trimming cost V 6 bases and J 0 bases, with 21 bases left between them. Germline CDR1 reads SNHLY; CDR2 reads FYNNEI. The CDR3 is 17 amino acids. CDR3 in amino acids: CASRGTLTAASSYEQYF. The CDR3 DNA is TGTGCCAGCAGGGGGACTTTGACTGCCGCGAGCTCCTACGAGCAGTACTTC.

This clone was found a few times. This chain uses TRBV6-1 with TRBJ1-6; perhaps TRBD1 as D (5 bases). The CDR3 is made up of 13 amino acids. Trimming removed 6 bases at V and 8 bases at J, with 11 bases between. The germline gives CDR1 MNHNS, CDR2 SASEGT. The CDR3 loop is CASRGVPYSPLHF. CDR3 in DNA: TGTGCCAGCAGAGGGGTACCATATTCACCCCTCCACTTT.

This clone was found once. CDR3 region: CASRETAYYGYTF. Here the CDR3 DNA reads TGTGCCAGCAGGGAGACAGCTTACTATGGCTACACCTTC. The chain recombines TRBV6-1 with TRBJ1-2; possibly TRBD1 for D (5 bases). Germline CDR1 MNHNS, CDR2 SASEGT. The CDR3 sequence is 13 residues long. V lost 6 bases, J lost 3 bases, and 11 bases lay in between.

This clone was recorded once. The chain recombines TRBV5-1 with TRBJ2-5; tentatively, D is TRBD1 (7 bases). The CDR3 contains 14 residues. Germline-derived CDR1 and CDR2 are SGHRS and YFSETQ. The V gene lost 3 bases and the J gene lost 1 base, with 10 bases spanning the gap. The CDR3 sequence: CASSSQGGQETQYF. The CDR3 DNA sequence: TGCGCCAGCAGCTCCCAGGGGGGCCAAGAGACCCAGTACTTC.

This chain joins TRBV6-5 and TRBJ1-1, with 7 bases that match TRBD1. The CDR3 consists of 14 residues. The trim removed 3 bases at V and 6 bases at J, leaving 7 bases unmatched. Germline CDR1 is MNHEY and CDR2 is SVGAGI. The CDR3 nucleotides are TGTGCCAGCAGTTATTCAACAGGGGAGTCTGAAGCTTTCTTT. Translated, it gives CASSYSTGESEAFF.

J is TRBJ2-7 and V is TRBV5-1, with 8 bases lining up with TRBD1. This CDR3 comprises 16 residues. The V and J ends lost 4 bases and 0 bases, in that order; junction bases with no gene match: 9. The germline CDR1 and CDR2 sequences are SGHRS and YFSETQ. As DNA, the CDR3 is TGCGCCAGCAGCCCAATTCAGGACAGGGCCTCCTACGAGCAGTACTTC. Protein product: CASSPIQDRASYEQYF.

The CDR3 protein is CASTPTDRGHGYTF. In nucleotides, the CDR3 is TGTGCCAGTACTCCGACAGACAGGGGACATGGCTACACCTTC. The V and J genes are TRBV19 and TRBJ1-2; 8 bases are a match to TRBD1. V dropped 7 bases and J dropped 6; count of bases not matched to a gene: 10. The CDR3 totals 14 residues. CDR1 and CDR2 from the germline V gene are LNHDA and SQIVND (reference sequence).

This chain uses TRBV11-2 with TRBJ2-1, with 15 bases aligning to TRBD2. The CDR3 spans 15 residues. V lost 5 bases to trimming and J lost 8 bases; unmatched junction nucleotides: 4. Germline V gene data show CDR1 as SGHAT and CDR2 as FQNNGV. The CDR3 is CASSRTSGGVYEQFF. CDR3 DNA: TGTGCCAGCAGCCGGACTAGCGGGGGGGTTTATGAGCAGTTCTTC.

The chain joins TRBV9 to TRBJ2-6; TRBD1 is a possible D gene (6 bases). Trimming pared 4 bases from V and 0 bases from J, leaving 14 bases between. CDR1 and CDR2 from the germline V gene are SGDLS and YYNGEE. CDR3 length: 17 residues. The CDR3 nucleotides are TGTGCCAGCAGCCCCAGGGACACGAGCTCTGGGGCCAACGTCCTGACTTTC. Protein sequence: CASSPRDTSSGANVLTF.